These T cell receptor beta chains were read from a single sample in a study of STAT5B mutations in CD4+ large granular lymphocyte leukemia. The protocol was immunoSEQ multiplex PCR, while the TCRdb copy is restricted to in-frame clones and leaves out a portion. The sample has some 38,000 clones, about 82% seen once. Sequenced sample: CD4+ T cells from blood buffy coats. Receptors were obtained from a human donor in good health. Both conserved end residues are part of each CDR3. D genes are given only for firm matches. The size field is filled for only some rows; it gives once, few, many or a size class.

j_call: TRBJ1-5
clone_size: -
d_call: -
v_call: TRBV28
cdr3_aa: CASIGGNQPQHF
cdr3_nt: TGTGCCAGCATTGGGGGCAATCAGCCCCAGCATTTT

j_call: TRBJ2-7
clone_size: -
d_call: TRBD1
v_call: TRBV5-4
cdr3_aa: CASSLPGQGSEQYF
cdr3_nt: TGTGCCAGCAGCTTACCGGGACAGGGGAGCGAGCAGTACTTC

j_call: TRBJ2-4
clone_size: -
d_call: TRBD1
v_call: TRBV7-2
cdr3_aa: CASSLRDRGTIQYF
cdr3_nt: TGTGCCAGCAGTCTCCGGGACAGGGGGACCATTCAGTACTTC

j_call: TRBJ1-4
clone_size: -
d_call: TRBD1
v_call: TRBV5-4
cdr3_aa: CASSPPGQAEKLFF
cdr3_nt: TGTGCCAGCAGTCCTCCTGGACAGGCTGAAAAACTGTTTTTT

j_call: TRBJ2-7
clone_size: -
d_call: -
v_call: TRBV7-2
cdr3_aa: CASSLGAERYEQYF
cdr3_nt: TGTGCCAGCAGCTTAGGGGCAGAACGCTACGAGCAGTACTTC

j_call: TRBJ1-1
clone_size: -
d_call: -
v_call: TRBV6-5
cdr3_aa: CASSYSQNTEAFF
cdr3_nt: TGTGCCAGCAGTTACTCCCAGAACACTGAAGCTTTCTTT

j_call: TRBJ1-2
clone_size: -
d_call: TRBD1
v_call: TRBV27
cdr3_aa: CASSSGDRELRGYTF
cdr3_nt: TGTGCCAGCAGTTCAGGGGACAGGGAGCTGAGAGGCTACACCTTC

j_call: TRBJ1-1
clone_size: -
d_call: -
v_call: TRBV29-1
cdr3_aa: CSVGRNTEAFF
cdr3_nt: TGCAGCGTTGGCAGGAACACTGAAGCTTTCTTT

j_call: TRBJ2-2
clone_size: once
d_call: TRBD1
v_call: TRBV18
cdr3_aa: CASSPRGQGSVGELFF
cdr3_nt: TGTGCCAGCTCACCACGCGGACAGGGGAGTGTCGGGGAGCTGTTTTTT

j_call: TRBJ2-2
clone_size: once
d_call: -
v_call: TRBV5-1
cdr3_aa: CASSLSRGAGSTNTGELFF
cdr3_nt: TGCGCCAGCAGTCTCTCTAGGGGGGCCGGCAGTACGAACACCGGGGAGCTGTTTTTT

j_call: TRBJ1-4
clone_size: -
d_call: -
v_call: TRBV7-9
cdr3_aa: CASSLEVRLEKMFF
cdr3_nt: TGTGCCAGCAGCTTAGAAGTACGATTAGAAAAAATGTTTTTT

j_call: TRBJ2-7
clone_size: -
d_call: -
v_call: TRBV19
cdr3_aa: CASSRTDLSYEQYF
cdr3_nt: TGTGCCAGTAGTAGGACAGACCTCTCCTACGAGCAGTACTTC

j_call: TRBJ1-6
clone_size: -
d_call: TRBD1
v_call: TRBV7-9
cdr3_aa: CASSPGQGYSPLHF
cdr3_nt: TGTGCCAGCAGCCCGGGACAGGGGTATTCACCCCTCCACTTT

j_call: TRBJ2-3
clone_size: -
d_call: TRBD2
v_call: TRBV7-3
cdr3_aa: CASSLGLAGGTDTQYF
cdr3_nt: TGTGCCAGCAGCTTGGGACTAGCGGGGGGGACAGATACGCAGTATTTT

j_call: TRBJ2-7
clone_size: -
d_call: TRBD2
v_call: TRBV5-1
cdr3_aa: CASSLRTSGYEQYF
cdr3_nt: TGCGCCAGCAGCTTGAGGACTAGCGGCTACGAGCAGTACTTC

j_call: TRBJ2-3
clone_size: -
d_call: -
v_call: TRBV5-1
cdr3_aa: CASSLWQGSTDTQYF
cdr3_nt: TGCGCCAGCAGCTTATGGCAGGGTAGCACAGATACGCAGTATTTT

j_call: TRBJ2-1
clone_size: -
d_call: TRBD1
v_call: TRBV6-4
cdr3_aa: CASRLQGIRYNEQFF
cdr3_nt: TGTGCCAGCAGGTTACAGGGGATTAGGTACAATGAGCAGTTCTTC

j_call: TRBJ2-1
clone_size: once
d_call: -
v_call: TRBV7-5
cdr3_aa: CARSNSAGMCNEQFF
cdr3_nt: TGTGCCAGAAGCAACAGCGCGGGAATGTGCAATGAGCAGTTCTTC

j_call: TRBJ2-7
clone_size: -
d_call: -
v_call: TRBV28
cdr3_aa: CASSSGTTNEQYF
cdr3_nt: TGTGCCAGCAGTTCCGGGACAACGAACGAGCAGTACTTC

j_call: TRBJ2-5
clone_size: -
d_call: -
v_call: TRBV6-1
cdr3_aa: CASSAQGRETQYF
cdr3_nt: TGTGCCAGCAGTGCCCAGGGTAGAGAGACCCAGTACTTC

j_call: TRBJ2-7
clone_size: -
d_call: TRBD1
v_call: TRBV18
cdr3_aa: CASSPGTGGIERYF
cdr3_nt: TGTGCCAGCTCCCCGGGGACAGGAGGTATCGAGCGGTACTTC

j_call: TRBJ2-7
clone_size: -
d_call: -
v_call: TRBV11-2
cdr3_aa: CASSLVGGGAAYEQYF
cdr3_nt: TGTGCCAGCAGCTTAGTAGGGGGAGGGGCGGCCTACGAGCAGTACTTC

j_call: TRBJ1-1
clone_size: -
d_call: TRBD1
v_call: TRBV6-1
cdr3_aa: CASSGSTGGPTEAFF
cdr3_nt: TGTGCCAGCAGTGGTTCGACAGGGGGCCCCACTGAAGCTTTCTTT

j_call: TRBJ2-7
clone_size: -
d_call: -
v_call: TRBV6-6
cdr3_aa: CATFRNSYEQYF
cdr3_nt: TGTGCCACCTTCCGTAACTCCTACGAGCAGTACTTC

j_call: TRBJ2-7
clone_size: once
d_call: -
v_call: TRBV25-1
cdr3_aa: CASSEFLGYEQYF
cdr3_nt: TGTGCCAGCAGTGAATTCTTGGGCTACGAGCAGTACTTC

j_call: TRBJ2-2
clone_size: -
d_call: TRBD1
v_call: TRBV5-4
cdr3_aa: CASSSSQGALGELFF
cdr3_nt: TGTGCCAGCAGCTCTTCGCAGGGGGCGCTCGGGGAGCTGTTTTTT

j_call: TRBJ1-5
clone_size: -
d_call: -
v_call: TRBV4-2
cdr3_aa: CASSQDQEDQPQHF
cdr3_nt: TGTGCCAGCAGCCAAGATCAGGAAGATCAGCCCCAGCATTTT

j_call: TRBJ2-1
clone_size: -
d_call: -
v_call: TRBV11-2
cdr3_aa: CASSEQGRNEQFF
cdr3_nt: TGTGCCAGCAGCGAACAGGGCAGGAATGAGCAGTTCTTC

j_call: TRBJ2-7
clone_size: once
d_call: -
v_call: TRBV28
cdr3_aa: CASSVDSYLVEQYF
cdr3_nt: TGTGCCAGCAGTGTAGACAGTTACCTTGTGGAGCAGTACTTC

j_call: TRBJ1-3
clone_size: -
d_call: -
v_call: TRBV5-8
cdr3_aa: CASTPQSGNTIYF
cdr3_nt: TGTGCCAGCACCCCCCAATCTGGAAACACCATATATTTT

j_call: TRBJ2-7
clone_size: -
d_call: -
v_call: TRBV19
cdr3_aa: CASTRAGSQGDEQYF
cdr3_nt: TGTGCCAGTACCCGCGCCGGGTCCCAAGGAGACGAGCAGTACTTC

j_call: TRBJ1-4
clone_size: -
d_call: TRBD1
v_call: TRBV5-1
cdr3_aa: CASSFFGTGDEKLFF
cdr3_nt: TGCGCCAGCAGCTTTTTTGGGACAGGGGATGAAAAACTGTTTTTT

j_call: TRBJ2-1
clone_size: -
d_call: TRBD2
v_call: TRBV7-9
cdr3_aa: CASSLTSGGYNEQFF
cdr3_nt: TGTGCCAGCAGCTTAACTAGCGGGGGGTACAATGAGCAGTTCTTC

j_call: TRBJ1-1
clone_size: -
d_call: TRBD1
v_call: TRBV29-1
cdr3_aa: CSVRQGASTEAFF
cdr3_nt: TGCAGCGTAAGACAGGGGGCGAGCACTGAAGCTTTCTTT

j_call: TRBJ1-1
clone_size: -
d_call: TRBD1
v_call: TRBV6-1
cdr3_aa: CASSTWTGDEKAFF
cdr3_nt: TGTGCCAGCAGTACCTGGACAGGGGATGAGAAAGCTTTCTTT

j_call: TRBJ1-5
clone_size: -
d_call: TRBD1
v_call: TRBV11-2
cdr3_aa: CASSQKGQSNQPQHF
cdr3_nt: TGTGCCAGCAGCCAAAAGGGACAGAGCAATCAGCCCCAGCATTTT

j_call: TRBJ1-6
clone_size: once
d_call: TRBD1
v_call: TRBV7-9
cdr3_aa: CASSPSQGSSYNSPLHF
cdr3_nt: TGTGCCAGCAGCCCATCACAGGGGAGCTCCTATAATTCACCCCTCCACTTT

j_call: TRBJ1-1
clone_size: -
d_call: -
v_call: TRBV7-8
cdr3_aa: CASSPQGLPRNTEAFF
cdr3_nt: TGTGCCAGCAGCCCCCAGGGACTTCCCCGGAACACTGAAGCTTTCTTT

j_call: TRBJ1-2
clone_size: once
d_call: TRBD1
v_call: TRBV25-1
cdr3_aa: CASSRDRMYGYTF
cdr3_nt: TGTGCCAGCAGTCGGGACAGGATGTATGGCTACACCTTC

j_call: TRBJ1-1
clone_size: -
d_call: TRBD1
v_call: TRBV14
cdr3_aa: CASSKFTGVEAFF
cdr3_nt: TGTGCCAGCAGCAAATTCACAGGGGTTGAAGCTTTCTTT

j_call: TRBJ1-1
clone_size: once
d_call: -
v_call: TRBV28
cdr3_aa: CASSETGTVNTEAFF
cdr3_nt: TGTGCCAGCAGTGAGACCGGGACGGTGAACACTGAAGCTTTCTTT

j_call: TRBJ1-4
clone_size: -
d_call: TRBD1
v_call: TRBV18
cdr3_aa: CASSPLTGGRGEKLFF
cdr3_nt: TGTGCCAGCTCACCCTTAACAGGGGGTCGGGGTGAAAAACTGTTTTTT

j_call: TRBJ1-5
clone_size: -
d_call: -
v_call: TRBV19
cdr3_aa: CASSIDTQRYSNQPQHF
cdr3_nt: TGTGCCAGTAGTATAGATACACAGCGGTATAGCAATCAGCCCCAGCATTTT

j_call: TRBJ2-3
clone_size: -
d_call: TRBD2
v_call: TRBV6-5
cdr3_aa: CASRPLAGGSDTQYF
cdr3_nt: TGTGCCAGCAGGCCACTAGCGGGAGGGTCAGATACGCAGTATTTT

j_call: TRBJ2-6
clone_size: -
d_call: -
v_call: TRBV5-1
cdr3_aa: CASSLTVSGANVLTF
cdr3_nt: TGCGCCAGCAGCTTAACAGTCTCTGGGGCCAACGTCCTGACTTTC

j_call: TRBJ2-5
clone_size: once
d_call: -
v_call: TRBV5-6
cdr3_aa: CASSLDFETQYF
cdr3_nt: TGTGCCAGCAGCTTGGATTTCGAGACCCAGTACTTC

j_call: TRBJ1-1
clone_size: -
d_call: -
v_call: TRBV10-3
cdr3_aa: CAISGKRETEAFF
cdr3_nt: TGTGCCATCAGTGGGAAGCGGGAGACTGAAGCTTTCTTT

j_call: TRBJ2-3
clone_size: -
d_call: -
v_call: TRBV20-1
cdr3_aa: CSAGVVDTQYF
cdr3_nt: TGCAGTGCTGGAGTGGTAGATACGCAGTATTTT

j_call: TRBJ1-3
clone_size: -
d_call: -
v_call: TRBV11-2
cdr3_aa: CASSLERGGRSGNTIYF
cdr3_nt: TGTGCCAGCAGCTTAGAGCGGGGTGGGCGGTCTGGAAACACCATATATTTT

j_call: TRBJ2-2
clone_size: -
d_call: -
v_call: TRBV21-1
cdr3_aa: CASPRGQQEVSANTGELFF
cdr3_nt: TGTGCCAGCCCTAGGGGGCAGCAGGAGGTCAGTGCGAACACCGGGGAGCTGTTTTTT

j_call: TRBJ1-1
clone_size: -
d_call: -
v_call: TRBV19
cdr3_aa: CASSARDSYTEAFF
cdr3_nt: TGTGCCAGTAGTGCCCGGGACTCCTACACTGAAGCTTTCTTT

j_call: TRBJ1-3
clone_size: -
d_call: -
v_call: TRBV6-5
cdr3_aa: CASSYRAPRPGNTIYF
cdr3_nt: TGTGCCAGCAGTTACAGGGCCCCGAGACCTGGAAACACCATATATTTT

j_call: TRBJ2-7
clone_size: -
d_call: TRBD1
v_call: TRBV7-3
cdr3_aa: CASSPRQGSPEQYF
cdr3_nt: TGTGCCAGCAGCCCCCGACAGGGATCCCCCGAGCAGTACTTC

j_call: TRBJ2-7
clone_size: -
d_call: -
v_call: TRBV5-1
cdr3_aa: CASSLVGASDTSYEQYF
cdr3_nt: TGCGCCAGCAGCTTGGTGGGGGCGAGTGATACTTCCTACGAGCAGTACTTC

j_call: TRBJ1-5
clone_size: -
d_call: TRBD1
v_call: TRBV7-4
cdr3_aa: CASSLEYGGDRSYSNQPQHF
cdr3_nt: TGTGCCAGCAGCTTAGAGTATGGGGGGGACAGGAGCTATAGCAATCAGCCCCAGCATTTT

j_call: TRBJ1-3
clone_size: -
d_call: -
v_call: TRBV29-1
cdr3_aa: CSVTGRGNTIYF
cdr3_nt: TGCAGCGTAACAGGCAGGGGAAACACCATATATTTT

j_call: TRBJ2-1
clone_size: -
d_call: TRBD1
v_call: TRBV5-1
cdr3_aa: CASSPTGASYNEQFF
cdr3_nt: TGCGCCAGCAGCCCGACAGGGGCCTCCTACAATGAGCAGTTCTTC